Presented here are 17 T cell receptor beta chains from one specimen sequenced in a study of cytomegalovirus exposure and HLA in healthy donors. The PCR used 60 Vbeta and 13 Jbeta primers. This table comes from immunoSEQ multiplex PCR, and its TCRdb copy is limited to in-frame clones, with some not included. The repertoire holds tens of thousands of clones, with nearly 70% as singletons. The source material was PBMCs. The receptors originated from a woman in her forties or fifties in good health and CMV-seropositive.

This clone turned up a few times. The chain combines TRBV28 with TRBJ2-7; TRBD2 might be the D (5 bases). The CDR3 loop spans 17 amino acids. Germline V gives CDR1 MDHEN, CDR2 SYDVKM. Trimming removed 2 bases from V and 4 bases from J, with 21 bases in between. In DNA, the CDR3 is TGTGCCAGCAGTTTAAAAGTCCTAGGCGGGTCCGCATACGAGCAGTACTTC. Protein sequence: CASSLKVLGGSAYEQYF.

The rearrangement uses TRBV12-5 and TRBJ1-2; D is possibly TRBD1 (6 bases). Trimming stripped 0 bases from V and 8 bases from J, with 16 bases between. The CDR3 has 15 residues. CDR1 LGHNT and CDR2 FRNRAP come from the germline V gene. The CDR3 protein is CASGLVRGGARGYTF. CDR3 coding DNA: TGTGCTAGTGGTTTGGTACGAGGGGGGGCACGGGGCTACACCTTC.

The gene calls are TRBV5-1 and TRBJ1-4, with a weak D call TRBD1 (5 bases). V was trimmed by 2 bases and J by 4 bases, leaving 12 bases between them. Germline assignment: CDR1 SGHRS and CDR2 YFSETQ. This CDR3 spans 15 amino acids. The CDR3 DNA sequence: TGCGCCAGCAGCTTATGGCAGGGATTTAATGAAAAACTGTTTTTT. It encodes CASSLWQGFNEKLFF.

The rearrangement links TRBV29-1 to TRBJ1-1; D perhaps matches TRBD1 (6 bases). This CDR3 is 15 amino acids long. The germline V gene has CDR1 SQVTM and CDR2 ANQGSEA. V was trimmed by 3 bases and J by 4 bases, leaving 18 bases between them. CDR3: CSVEKSGVPGTEAFF. In DNA form, the CDR3 reads TGCAGCGTTGAGAAATCAGGGGTCCCGGGCACTGAAGCTTTCTTT.

This chain joins TRBV7-6 and TRBJ2-7; no firm D call. The CDR3 is made up of 12 amino acids. Germline V lookup: CDR1 SGHVS, CDR2 FNYEAQ. The V gene lost 6 bases and the J gene lost 0 bases, with 6 bases spanning the gap. CDR3 sequence (DNA): TGTGCCAGCAGTGGTAGCTCCTACGAGCAGTACTTC. Its translation: CASSGSSYEQYF.

The CDR3 loop reads CASSQSGRAHEQYF. The CDR3 nucleotides read TGTGCCAGCTCGCAGAGCGGGAGGGCCCACGAGCAGTACTTC. This chain uses TRBV18 with TRBJ2-7; 10 bases are shared with TRBD2. CDR1 and CDR2 (germline): KGHSH, LQKENI. Trimming cost V 6 bases and J 5 bases; bases outside gene matches: 7. The CDR3 runs to 14 residues.

The chain joins TRBV29-1 to TRBJ2-7, with 7 bases fitting TRBD2. Per germline, CDR1 SQVTM and CDR2 ANQGSEA. V gave up 3 bases and J gave up 7 bases; unmatched junction bases: 15. The CDR3 contains 15 residues. The CDR3 bases are TGCAGCGTTGATTCCAGCGGGGAGGGCCGGGGGGAGCAGTACTTC. Residues: CSVDSSGEGRGEQYF.

This chain uses TRBV4-1 with TRBJ2-2; 10 positions agree with TRBD1. V was pared by 3 bases and J by 4 bases, with 5 bases of the junction left unmatched. The CDR3 is 16 residues long. Germline CDR1 and CDR2: MGHRA and YSYEKL. DNA for the CDR3: TGCGCCAGCAGCCACGGACAGGGGGAGGTCACCGGGGAGCTGTTTTTT. This sequence encodes CASSHGQGEVTGELFF.

A few counts support this clone. The J gene is TRBJ1-2, the V gene TRBV5-1; D is perhaps TRBD1 (5 bases). Trimming stripped 2 bases from V and 8 bases from J, with 16 bases between. The CDR3 contains 14 residues. Germline values: CDR1 SGHRS, CDR2 YFSETQ. CDR3 in amino acids: CASSLLTALHGYTF. The CDR3 DNA reads as TGCGCCAGCAGCTTATTGACAGCTCTCCACGGCTACACCTTC.

The chain joins TRBV30 to TRBJ2-7, with D hard to call. The CDR3 is made up of 11 amino acids. The germline gives CDR1 GTSNPN, CDR2 SVGIG (reference sequence). Trimming stripped 2 bases from V and 5 bases from J, with 7 bases between. The CDR3 nucleotides are TGTGCCTGGAGTCAAGCCGACGAGCAGTACTTC. Translation gives CAWSQADEQYF.

V gene TRBV30 combines with J gene TRBJ2-7, with 7 positions matching TRBD1. Germline values: CDR1 GTSNPN, CDR2 SVGIG (reference sequence). J was trimmed by 3 bases and V by 3 bases; bases with no gene match: 11. The CDR3 has 15 amino acids. CDR3 DNA: TGTGCCTGGAGCCGACAGGGCACCCTTGGCTACGAGCAGTACTTC. It codes for CAWSRQGTLGYEQYF.

V and J are TRBV2 and TRBJ2-7; D might be TRBD2 (5 bases). The CDR3 runs 16 residues. V was cut by 7 bases and J by 6 bases, with 25 bases left in between. CDR1 is SNHLY, CDR2 FYNNEI, per germline. The CDR3, as DNA: TGTGCCAGCATTAACGGCGCGGGTCCGATCGGGTCCGAGCAGTACTTC. Protein: CASINGAGPIGSEQYF.

The V call is TRBV5-4, the J call TRBJ2-2; unclear D gene. CDR1 and CDR2 (germline): SGHNT, YYREEE (reference sequence). The length of the CDR3 is 17 residues. V was trimmed by 0 bases and J by 2 bases, leaving 14 bases between them. DNA for the CDR3: TGTGCCAGCAGCTTGGATCCCACCCGGTATAACACCGGGGAGCTGTTTTTT. Its protein is CASSLDPTRYNTGELFF.

The CDR3 region has the DNA TGCGCCAGCAGTCAAACAGACTCTGGAAACACCATATATTTT. It encodes CASSQTDSGNTIYF. The chain uses TRBV10-2 and TRBJ1-3; D is uncertain. The CDR3 extends over 14 amino acids. Per germline, CDR1 WSHSY and CDR2 SAAADI. The germline V and J ends were trimmed by 5 bases and 0 bases, with 8 bases remaining between them.

The chain links TRBV2 to TRBJ1-5; TRBD1 is a possible D gene (6 bases). Germline CDR1 SNHLY, CDR2 FYNNEI. The CDR3 spans 14 residues. V dropped 5 bases and J dropped 2 bases, with 10 bases sitting between them. The CDR3 loop reads CASSREGGNQPQHF. In DNA form, the CDR3 reads TGTGCCAGCAGTAGGGAGGGGGGCAATCAGCCCCAGCATTTT.

The chain is built from TRBV29-1 and TRBJ2-7; tentative D call: TRBD2 (7 bases). The CDR3 length is 16 residues. The germline V gene encodes CDR1 SQVTM and CDR2 ANQGSEA. Between the trimmed V and J ends, which lost 4 bases and 7 bases, there was a span of 26 bases. In DNA form, the CDR3 reads TGCAGCGTTGTGCTTGCGGTCGGGGCCGGGGGGCGGGAGCAGTACTTC. Translation: CSVVLAVGAGGREQYF.

The chain links TRBV5-3 to TRBJ2-7, with D possibly TRBD2 on 6 matching bases. TRBV5-3 is annotated as an ORF whose role is uncertain. Trimming shortened V by 4 bases and J by 3 bases, and 8 bases separated the two germline ends. The CDR3 sequence is 12 residues long. This CDR3 is CARSPGGYEQYF. The CDR3, as DNA: TGTGCCAGAAGCCCCGGGGGCTACGAGCAGTACTTC.